This TCR beta chain was sequenced for a study of beta chain features in type 1 diabetes. The authors sorted CD4+ naive, central memory, regulatory and stem cell-like memory cells via CD45RO/CCR7/CD25/CD127/CD95/CD27. Between the trimmed V and J ends, which lost 5 bases and 0 bases, there was a span of 10 bases. The CDR3 has 15 residues. Germline V gene lookup returns CDR1 MNHEY and CDR2 SMNVEV (reference sequence). cDNA synthesis used the whole RNA isolate, giving expressed TCRB sequences. Method: immunoSEQ multiplex PCR; TCRdb's copy keeps in-frame clones and lacks some. The sample consists of hundreds of thousands of clones, approximately 11% of them appearing once.

The TCR was taken from a woman aged 25-40 years in good health. The genes are TRBV27 and TRBJ1-4; TRBD1 is a possible D gene (6 bases). Specimen: naive CD4+ T cells from blood. The CDR3 coding sequence is TGTGCCAGCAGTCCCCGACAGGCAACTAATGAAAAACTGTTTTTT. This gives the protein CASSPRQATNEKLFF.